This T cell receptor beta chain originates from a study of regulatory T cells in long-lasting Graves disease. Study-level findings and limits: It was in persistent disease that TRBV28, TRBJ1-2 and TRBJ2-5 were favored. Because few samples were included, accuracy may have been lower.

Investigators prepared the TCR beta libraries by applying iRepertoire HTBI primers and Arm-PCR of CDR3 regions. TCRdb passed the multiplex PCR reads through MiXCR, listing each CDR3 protein once. The data show roughly 520,000 distinct CDR3 sequences, with around 13% seen just once and around 9.3% held by the top ten. The sample holds a few counts of this clonotype. Its antigen remains unknown. The junction had 21 bases not matched to a gene; V was cut back by 6 bases and J by 4 bases. Germline V CDR1 and CDR2: LNHDA, SQIVND (reference sequence). CDR3 length: 21 residues. The time point here: newly diagnosed GD, antithyroid drugs for less than 3 months. Scientists built the TCR library using RNA that was extracted from PBMCs. It was an endocrinology department in Xi'an, China, that provided the patients. In addition, the sample was reused for a study of T cells in Graves' hyperthyroidism and ophthalmopathy. From that second work: Hyperthyroidism was newly diagnosed in patients aged 18 to 65 (duration under 2 months).

This clonotype was obtained from a woman aged 30 to 39 with Graves disease. The sequences come from peripheral blood mononuclear cells (PBMCs), collected at new diagnosis, from a patient treated with antithyroid drugs. The chain links TRBV19 to TRBJ2-2; TRBD2 matches 12 bases. As DNA, the CDR3 is TGTGCCAGTAGACCTAGCAGATTTGAGGCTAGCGGGAGGGCGGGCACCGGGGAGCTGTTTTTT. This encodes CASRPSRFEASGRAGTGELFF.